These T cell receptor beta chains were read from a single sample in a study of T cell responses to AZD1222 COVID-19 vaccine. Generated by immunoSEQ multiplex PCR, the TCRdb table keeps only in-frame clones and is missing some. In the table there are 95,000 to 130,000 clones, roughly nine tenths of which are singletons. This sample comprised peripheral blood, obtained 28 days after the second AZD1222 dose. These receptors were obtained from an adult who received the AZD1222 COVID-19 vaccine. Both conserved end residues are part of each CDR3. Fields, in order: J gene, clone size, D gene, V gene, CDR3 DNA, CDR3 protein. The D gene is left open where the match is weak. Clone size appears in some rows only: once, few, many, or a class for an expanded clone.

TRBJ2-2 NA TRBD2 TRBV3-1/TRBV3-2 TGTGCCAGCAGGGTCGGGACTAGTGTTGCCGGGGAGCTGTTTTTT CASRVGTSVAGELFF
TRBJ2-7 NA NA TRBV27 TGTGCCAGCAGCCCTAACTCCTTTGTGGCCCAATCCTACGAGCAGTACTTC CASSPNSFVAQSYEQYF
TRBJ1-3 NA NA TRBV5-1 TGCGCCAGCAGCTTGGACGCGCGTTCCTCTGGAAACACCATATATTTT CASSLDARSSGNTIYF
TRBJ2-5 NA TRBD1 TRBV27 TGTGCCAGCAGGAGGGGACAGGAGGGGACCCAGTACTTC CASRRGQEGTQYF
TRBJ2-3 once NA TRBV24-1 TGTGCCACCAGCCAGACGGGCACAGATACGCAGTATTTT CATSQTGTDTQYF
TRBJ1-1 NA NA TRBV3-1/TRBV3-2 TGTGCCAGCAGCCTCTTTGGCACTGAAGCTTTCTTT CASSLFGTEAFF
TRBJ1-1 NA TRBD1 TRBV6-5 TGTGCCAGCAGTACAGGGGGCGCGGCGCGGCCTGAAGCTTTCTTT CASSTGGAARPEAFF
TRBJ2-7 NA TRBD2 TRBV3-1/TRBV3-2 TGTGCCAGCATGATAGCGGGAGCTCGAGAGCAGTACTTC CASMIAGAREQYF
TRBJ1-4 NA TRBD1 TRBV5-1 TGCGCCAGCAGGGGCCAGGGGGTTACTAATGAAAAACTGTTTTTT CASRGQGVTNEKLFF
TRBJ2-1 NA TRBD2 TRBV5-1 TGCGCCAGCAGCTTGAACAGCGGGAAGTACAATGAGCAGTTCTTC CASSLNSGKYNEQFF
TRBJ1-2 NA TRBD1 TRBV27 TGTGCCAGCAGTCCTCTCACCCTACAGGGGGACTATGGCTACACCTTC CASSPLTLQGDYGYTF
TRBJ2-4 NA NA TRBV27 TGTGCCAGCAAGGAACTAGCTAGGGACATTCAGTACTTC CASKELARDIQYF
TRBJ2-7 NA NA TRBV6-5 TGTGCCATCCTGACAAACATCTACGAGCAGTACTTC CAILTNIYEQYF
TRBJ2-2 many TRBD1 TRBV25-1 TGTGCCAGCAGGGGGGACAGGGACACCGGGGAGCTGTTTTTT CASRGDRDTGELFF
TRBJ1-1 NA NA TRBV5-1 TGCGCCAGCAGCTTGGGGCGGGATTTAGCTTTCTTT CASSLGRDLAFF
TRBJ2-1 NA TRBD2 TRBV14 TGTGCCAGCAGCCTTAGACCGGGACTAGCTGGGCAGAATGAGCAGTTCTTC CASSLRPGLAGQNEQFF
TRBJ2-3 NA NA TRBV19 TGTGCCAGTAGTAATCCATTCCAGTCAGCGAGCACAGATACGCAGTATTTT CASSNPFQSASTDTQYF
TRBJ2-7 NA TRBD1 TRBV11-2 TGTGCCAGCAGCAGGGGGGGACAGGGAACTCGGGTAGAGCAGTACTTC CASSRGGQGTRVEQYF
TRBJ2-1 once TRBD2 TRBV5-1 TGCGCCAGCAGCCCTAGCGGCGACAATGAGCAGTTCTTC CASSPSGDNEQFF
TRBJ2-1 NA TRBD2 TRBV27 TGTGCCAGCAGTAAATGGACTAGCGGGATGAGACTTGAGCAGTTCTTC CASSKWTSGMRLEQFF